Given below is one TCR beta chain in context. CDR1 is KGHSH and CDR2 is LQKENI in the germline V gene. With V trimmed by 5 bases and J by 2 bases, 6 bases remained unmatched. The CDR3 length is 15 residues. Original data processing: How many nucleated cells were present was estimated from reference gene primer amplification. Using immunoSEQ multiplex PCR, the repertoire was profiled, and TCRdb retains in-frame clones only, with some absent. The V and J calls and clone size come from that table; D and trimming were worked out from the DNA. The repertoire holds tens of thousands of clones, with approximately 88% as singletons. The data originate from a study of blood T cell repertoires in COVID-19. Overall study context: Samples representing acute and convalescent COVID-19 were sourced from the United States, Italy and Spain. T cells, B-cell-depleted T cells, or PBMCs supplied cDNA or gDNA.

Seattle's enrolled individuals joined amid active infection and were then monitored longitudinally. The clonotype was recovered from a woman aged 55-70 years with COVID-19, enrolled during active disease. Sequencing used peripheral blood. The chain uses TRBV18 and TRBJ1-2; 9 bases line up with TRBD1. CDR3: CASSTGQGTNYGYTF. DNA for the CDR3: TGTGCCAGCTCAACTGGACAGGGGACGAACTATGGCTACACCTTC.